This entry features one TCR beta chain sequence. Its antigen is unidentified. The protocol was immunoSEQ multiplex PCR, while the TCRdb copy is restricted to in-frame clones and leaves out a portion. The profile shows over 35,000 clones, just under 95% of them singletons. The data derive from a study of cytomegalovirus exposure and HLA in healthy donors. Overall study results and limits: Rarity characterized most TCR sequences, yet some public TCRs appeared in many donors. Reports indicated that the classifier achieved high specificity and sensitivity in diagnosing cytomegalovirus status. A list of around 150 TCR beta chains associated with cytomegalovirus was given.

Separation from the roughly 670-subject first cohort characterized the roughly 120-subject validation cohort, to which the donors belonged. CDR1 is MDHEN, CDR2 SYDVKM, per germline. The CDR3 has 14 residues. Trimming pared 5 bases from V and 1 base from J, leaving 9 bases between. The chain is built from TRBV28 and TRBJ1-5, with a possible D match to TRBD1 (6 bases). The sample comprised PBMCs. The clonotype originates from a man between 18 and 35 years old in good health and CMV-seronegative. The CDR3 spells CASSTDRSNQPQHF. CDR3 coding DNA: TGTGCCAGCAGTACAGACAGGAGCAATCAGCCCCAGCATTTT.